This T cell receptor beta chain was obtained from a study of blood T cell repertoires in COVID-19 (dated by TCRdb to 2018 to 2020). General notes on the study: Collaborator samples came from the United States, Italy and Spain and covered acute and convalescent phases of COVID-19. The prospective study material was composed of cDNA or gDNA derived from T cells, B-cell-depleted T cells, or PBMCs. The dataset comprised deeply sampled blood TCRbeta repertoires from subjects exposed to, actively infected with, or recovered from COVID-19. The repertoires were released in a freely available public database meant as a resource for research on the immune response to SARS-CoV-2. The samples were drawn from the first 160 participants of the ongoing ImmuneRACE study and from about 1,200 subjects provided by 6 global collaborators. Nearly every sample came with metadata listing a de-identified subject ID, COVID-19 status, age in years and sex. Where available, HLA class I and class II types were taken from metadata supplied by the sample provider and were not determined by assay-based typing. Overall study results and their limits: Clinical and demographic metadata were provided uncurated, with the amount varying by source and participant.

The immunoSEQ Assay, a bias-controlled multiplex PCR, was used to amplify TCRbeta CDR3 regions from genomic DNA. Per the source publication's procedure: The number of nucleated cells in each sample was estimated from the amplification of reference gene primers within the assay. Sequence reads were collapsed and filtered to measure the absolute abundance of every unique TCRbeta CDR3 rearrangement. For each sample, productive Simpson clonality was calculated by taking the square root of Simpson's diversity index across productive rearrangements. Drawn from immuneACCESS, this table holds only the in-frame rearrangements with V and J called that TCRdb kept. Clones are partly lost; checked studies trace under half to an unresolved V gene and leave the rest unexplained. D and trimming were read from the DNA, whereas the V and J calls and clone size are those reported in that table. The sample includes 230,000 or so clones, with around 90% observed a single time. The ten largest clones add up to under 2.5% of the sample.

This clone is a singleton in its sample. Its cognate antigen has yet to be identified. Base qualities are missing; no much larger clone stands one base away. At one collaborating source in Seattle, patients were enrolled during active infection and were followed longitudinally through the course of disease. Each collaborating institution followed its own protocols to collect whole blood in K2EDTA tubes. For TCRbeta analysis, collaborators shipped samples as frozen whole blood, isolated PBMCs, or DNA extracted from either of those sample types. V is reduced by 7 bases and J by 2 bases, leaving a spacing of 14 bases between them. Looking up the germline V gene yields CDR1 MNHEY and CDR2 SVGAGI. The CDR3 sequence holds 14 residues, the cysteine and phenylalanine included. This entry keeps only the CDR3 DNA: 42 bases, framed from base 1.

The V gene is TRBV6-5 and the J gene is TRBJ1-1; there is no confident call for the D gene. The sequenced material came from peripheral blood. The sequence was obtained from a woman aged 55-69 years with COVID-19, enrolled during active disease. The CDR3 in this case is CASTLLRENTEAFF. Here is the DNA: TGTGCCAGCACATTACTACGGGAAAACACTGAAGCTTTCTTT.